This T cell receptor beta chain was retrieved from a study of regulatory T cells in long-lasting Graves disease. HTBI primers from iRepertoire and Arm-PCR of CDR3 regions yielded the TCR beta libraries. Original analysis: Looking across samples, the authors found some 67 TRBV and some 13 TRBJ segments. TCRdb re-analysed the multiplex PCR reads in MiXCR, keeping a single row per CDR3 protein. The V and J calls here are based on TCRdb, not the publication. Here the sample spans 370,000 or so distinct CDR3 sequences, 16% being singletons. This clonotype was seen ten or more times. Time point: newly diagnosed GD, antithyroid drugs for less than 3 months. PBMC RNA was the source of the TCR library. The same specimen was also included in a second study, on T cells in Graves' hyperthyroidism and ophthalmopathy. As reported in that work: When the TCR CDR3 underwent first-round RT-PCR, the HTBI primer set was used.

The sequences come from peripheral blood mononuclear cells (PBMCs), collected at new diagnosis, from a patient treated with antithyroid drugs. The clonotype was recovered from a woman under 30 with Graves disease.

The CDR3 loop reads CASSPPDREETQYF. CDR3 DNA: TGTGCCAGCAGCCCCCCGGACAGGGAAGAGACCCAGTACTTC. J is TRBJ2-5 and V is TRBV3-1, with TRBD1 matching over 8 bases. This CDR3 spans 14 amino acids. With V trimmed by 4 bases and J by 3 bases, 4 bases remained unmatched. Germline-derived CDR1 and CDR2 are LGHDT and YNNKEL (reference sequence).